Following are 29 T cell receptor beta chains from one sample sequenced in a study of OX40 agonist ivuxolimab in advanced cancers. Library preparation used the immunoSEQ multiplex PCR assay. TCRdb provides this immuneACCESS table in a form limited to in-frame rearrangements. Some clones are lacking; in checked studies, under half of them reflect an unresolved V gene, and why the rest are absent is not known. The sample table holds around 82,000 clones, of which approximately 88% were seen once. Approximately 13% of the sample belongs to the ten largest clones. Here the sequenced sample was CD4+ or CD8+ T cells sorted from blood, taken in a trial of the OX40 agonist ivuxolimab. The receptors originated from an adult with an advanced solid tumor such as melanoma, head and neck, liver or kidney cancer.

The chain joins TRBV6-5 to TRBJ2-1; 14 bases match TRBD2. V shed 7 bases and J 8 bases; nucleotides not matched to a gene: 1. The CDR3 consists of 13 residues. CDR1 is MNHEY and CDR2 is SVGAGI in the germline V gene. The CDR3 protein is CASTGLAGDEQFF. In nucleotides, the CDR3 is TGTGCCAGCACGGGACTAGCGGGAGATGAGCAGTTCTTC.

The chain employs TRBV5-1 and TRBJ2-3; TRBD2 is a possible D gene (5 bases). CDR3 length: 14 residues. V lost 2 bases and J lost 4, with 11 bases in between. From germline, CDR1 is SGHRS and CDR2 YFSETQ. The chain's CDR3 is CASSFGRAPDTQYF. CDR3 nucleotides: TGCGCCAGCAGCTTTGGGCGGGCCCCAGATACGCAGTATTTT.

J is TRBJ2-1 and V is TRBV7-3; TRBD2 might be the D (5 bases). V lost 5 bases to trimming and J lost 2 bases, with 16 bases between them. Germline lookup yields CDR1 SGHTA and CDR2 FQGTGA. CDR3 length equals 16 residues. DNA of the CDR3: TGTGCCAGCAGCCCCGAAGGGAGTCTGCCCTACAATGAGCAGTTCTTC. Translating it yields CASSPEGSLPYNEQFF.

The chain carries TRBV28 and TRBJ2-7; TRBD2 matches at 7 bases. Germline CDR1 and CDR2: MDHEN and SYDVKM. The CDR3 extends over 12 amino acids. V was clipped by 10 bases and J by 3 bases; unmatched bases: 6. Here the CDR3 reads CAMGGSSYEQYF. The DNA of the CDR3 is TGTGCCATGGGCGGGAGTAGCTACGAGCAGTACTTC.

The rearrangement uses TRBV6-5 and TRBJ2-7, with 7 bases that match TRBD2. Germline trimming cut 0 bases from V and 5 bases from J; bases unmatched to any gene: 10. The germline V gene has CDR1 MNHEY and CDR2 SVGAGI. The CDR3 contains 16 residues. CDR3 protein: CASSYSAPVAGDEQYF. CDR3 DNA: TGTGCCAGCAGTTACTCAGCCCCCGTGGCGGGGGACGAGCAGTACTTC.

CDR3 region: CASSLLGQQFYEQYF. CDR3 DNA: TGTGCCAGCAGCTTGTTAGGACAGCAATTCTACGAGCAGTACTTC. The chain is built from TRBV5-6 and TRBJ2-7, with D tentatively TRBD1 (6 bases). Trimming left V 1 base short and J 3 bases short, with 14 bases between. The CDR3 has 15 amino acids. Per germline, CDR1 SGHDT and CDR2 YYEEEE.

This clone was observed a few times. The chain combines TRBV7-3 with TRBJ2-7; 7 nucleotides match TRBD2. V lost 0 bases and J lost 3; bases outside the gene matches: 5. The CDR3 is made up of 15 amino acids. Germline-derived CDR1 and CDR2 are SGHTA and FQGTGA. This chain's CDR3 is CASSLTPSGVYEQYF. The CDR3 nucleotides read TGTGCCAGCAGCTTAACGCCAAGCGGGGTCTACGAGCAGTACTTC.

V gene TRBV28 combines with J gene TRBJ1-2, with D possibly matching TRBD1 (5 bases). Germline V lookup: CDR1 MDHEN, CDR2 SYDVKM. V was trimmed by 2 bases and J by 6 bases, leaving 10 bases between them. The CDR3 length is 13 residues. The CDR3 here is CASSLQGIHGYTF. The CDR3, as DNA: TGTGCCAGCAGTTTACAGGGTATCCATGGCTACACCTTC.

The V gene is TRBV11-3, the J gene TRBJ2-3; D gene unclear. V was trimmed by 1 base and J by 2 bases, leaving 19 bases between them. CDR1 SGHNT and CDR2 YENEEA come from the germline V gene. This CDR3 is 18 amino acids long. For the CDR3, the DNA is TGTGCCAGCAGCTTAGGAGAGACTGCCACCATGAACACAGATACGCAGTATTTT. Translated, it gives CASSLGETATMNTDTQYF. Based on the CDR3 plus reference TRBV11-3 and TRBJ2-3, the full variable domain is EAGVVQSPRYKIIEKKQPVAFWCNPISGHNTLYWYLQNLGQGPELLIRYENEEAVDDSQLPKDRFSAERLKGVDSTLKIQPAELGDSAVYLCASSLGETATMNTDTQYFGPGTRLTVL.

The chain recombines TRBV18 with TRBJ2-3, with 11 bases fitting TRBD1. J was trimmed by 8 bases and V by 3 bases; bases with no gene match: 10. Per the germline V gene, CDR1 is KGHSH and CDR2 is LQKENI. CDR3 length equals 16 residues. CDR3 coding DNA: TGTGCCAGCTCACCGTCCGGGACAGGGGGTCGGGGTACGCAGTATTTT. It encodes CASSPSGTGGRGTQYF.

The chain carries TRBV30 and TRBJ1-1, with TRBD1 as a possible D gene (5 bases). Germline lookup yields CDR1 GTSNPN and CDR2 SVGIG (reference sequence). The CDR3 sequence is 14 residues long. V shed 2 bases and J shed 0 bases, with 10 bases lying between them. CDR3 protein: CAWSLGALNTEAFF. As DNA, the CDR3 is TGTGCCTGGAGTCTAGGGGCTCTGAACACTGAAGCTTTCTTT.

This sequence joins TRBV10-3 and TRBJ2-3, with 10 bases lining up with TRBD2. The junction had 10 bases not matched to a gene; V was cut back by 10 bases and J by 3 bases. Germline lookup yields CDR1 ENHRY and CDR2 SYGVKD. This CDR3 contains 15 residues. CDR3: CATGASGSETDTQYF. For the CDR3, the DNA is TGTGCCACGGGGGCTAGCGGGAGTGAAACAGATACGCAGTATTTT.

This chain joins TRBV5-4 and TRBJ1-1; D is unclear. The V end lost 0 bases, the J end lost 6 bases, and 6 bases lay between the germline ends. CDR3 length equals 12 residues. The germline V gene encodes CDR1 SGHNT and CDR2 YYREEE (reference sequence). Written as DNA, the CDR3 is TGTGCCAGCAGCTTGGGGCTTGCTGAAGCTTTCTTT. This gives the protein CASSLGLAEAFF.

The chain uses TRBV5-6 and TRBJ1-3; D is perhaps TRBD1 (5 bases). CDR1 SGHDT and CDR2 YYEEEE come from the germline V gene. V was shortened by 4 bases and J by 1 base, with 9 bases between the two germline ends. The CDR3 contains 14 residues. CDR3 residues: CASSPGLSGNTIYF. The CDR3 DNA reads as TGTGCCAGCAGCCCGGGACTTTCTGGAAACACCATATATTTT.

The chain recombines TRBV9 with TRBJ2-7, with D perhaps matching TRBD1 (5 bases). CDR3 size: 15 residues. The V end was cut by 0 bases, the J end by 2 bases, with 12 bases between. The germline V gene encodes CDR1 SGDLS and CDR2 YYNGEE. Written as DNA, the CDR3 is TGTGCCAGCAGCGTAGGAGCAGGGTCGACCTACGAGCAGTACTTC. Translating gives CASSVGAGSTYEQYF.

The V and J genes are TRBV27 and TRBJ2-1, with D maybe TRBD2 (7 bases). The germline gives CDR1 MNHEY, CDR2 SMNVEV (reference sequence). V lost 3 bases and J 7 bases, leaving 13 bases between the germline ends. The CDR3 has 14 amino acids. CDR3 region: CASSFVGGGNEQFF. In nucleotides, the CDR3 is TGTGCCAGCAGTTTTGTGGGAGGGGGGAATGAGCAGTTCTTC.

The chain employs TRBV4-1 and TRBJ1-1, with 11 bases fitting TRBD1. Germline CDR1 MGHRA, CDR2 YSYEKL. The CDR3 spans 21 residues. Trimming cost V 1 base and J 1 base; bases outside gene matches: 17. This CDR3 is CASSQGTMYIGTGGKNTEAFF. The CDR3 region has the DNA TGCGCCAGCAGCCAAGGAACTATGTACATTGGGACAGGGGGGAAGAACACTGAAGCTTTCTTT.

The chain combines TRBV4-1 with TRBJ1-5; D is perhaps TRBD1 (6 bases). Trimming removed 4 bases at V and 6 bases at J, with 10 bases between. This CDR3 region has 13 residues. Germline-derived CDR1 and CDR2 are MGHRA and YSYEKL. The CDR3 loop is CASSRDIGQPQHF. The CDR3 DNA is TGCGCCAGCAGCCGGGACATTGGTCAGCCCCAGCATTTT.

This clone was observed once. The CDR3 nucleotides are TGTGCCACCCTCGCAACAAACCTACTAGCGGGGGCCTACGAGCAGTACTTC. Translation: CATLATNLLAGAYEQYF. The genes are TRBV10-3 and TRBJ2-7; 11 bases line up with TRBD2. Germline V gene sequence: CDR1 ENHRY, CDR2 SYGVKD. The CDR3 extends over 17 amino acids. With V trimmed by 10 bases and J by 2 bases, 16 bases remained unmatched.

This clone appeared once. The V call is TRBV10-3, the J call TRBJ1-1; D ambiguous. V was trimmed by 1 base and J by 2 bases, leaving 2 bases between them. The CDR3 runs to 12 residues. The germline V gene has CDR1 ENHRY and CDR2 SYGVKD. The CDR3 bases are TGTGCCATCAGTGAGTTTAACACTGAAGCTTTCTTT. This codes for CAISEFNTEAFF.

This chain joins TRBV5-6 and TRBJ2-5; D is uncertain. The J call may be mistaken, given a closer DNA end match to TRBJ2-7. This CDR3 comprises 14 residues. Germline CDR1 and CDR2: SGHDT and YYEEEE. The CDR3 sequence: CASSLGRNSYEQYF. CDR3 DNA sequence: TGTGCCAGCAGCTTGGGTAGAAACTCCTACGAGCAGTACTTC.

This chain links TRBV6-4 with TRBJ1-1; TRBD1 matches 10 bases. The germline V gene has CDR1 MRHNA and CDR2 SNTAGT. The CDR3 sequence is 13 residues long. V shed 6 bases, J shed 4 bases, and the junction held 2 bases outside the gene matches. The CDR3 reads CASRRTGGTEAFF. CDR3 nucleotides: TGTGCCAGCAGGAGGACAGGGGGCACTGAAGCTTTCTTT.

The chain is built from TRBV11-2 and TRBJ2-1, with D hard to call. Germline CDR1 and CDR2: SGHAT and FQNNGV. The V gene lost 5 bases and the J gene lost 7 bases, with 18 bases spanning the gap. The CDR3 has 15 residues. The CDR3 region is CASSPPGPIRNEQFF. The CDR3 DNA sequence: TGTGCCAGCAGCCCCCCGGGCCCCATCCGGAATGAGCAGTTCTTC.

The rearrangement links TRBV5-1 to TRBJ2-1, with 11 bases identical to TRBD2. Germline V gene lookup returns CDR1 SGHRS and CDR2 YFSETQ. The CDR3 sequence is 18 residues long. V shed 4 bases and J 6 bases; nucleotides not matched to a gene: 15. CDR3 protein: CASSVRQGGTSGRNEQFF. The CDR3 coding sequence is TGCGCCAGCAGCGTACGACAGGGAGGGACTAGCGGACGCAATGAGCAGTTCTTC.

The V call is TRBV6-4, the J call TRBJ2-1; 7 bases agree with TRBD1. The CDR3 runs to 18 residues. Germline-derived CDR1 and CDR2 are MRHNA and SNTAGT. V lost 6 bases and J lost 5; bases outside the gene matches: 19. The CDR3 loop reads CASSEAGPGTAVDNEQFF. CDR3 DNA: TGTGCCAGCAGCGAGGCGGGCCCCGGGACAGCTGTCGACAATGAGCAGTTCTTC.

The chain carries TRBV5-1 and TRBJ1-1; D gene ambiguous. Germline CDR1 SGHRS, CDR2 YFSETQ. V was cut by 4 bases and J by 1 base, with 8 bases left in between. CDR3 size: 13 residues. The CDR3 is CASSASRNTEAFF. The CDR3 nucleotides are TGCGCCAGCAGCGCGAGTAGGAACACTGAAGCTTTCTTT.

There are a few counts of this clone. Here the CDR3 reads CASSHATRSGGEQFF. The DNA for the CDR3 is TGTGCCAGCAGCCACGCGACTAGGTCCGGGGGTGAGCAGTTCTTC. The rearrangement links TRBV6-5 to TRBJ2-1; maybe TRBD2 (6 bases). Germline CDR1 reads MNHEY; CDR2 reads SVGAGI. Trimming shortened V by 6 bases and J by 9 bases, and 21 bases separated the two germline ends. The CDR3 extends over 15 amino acids.

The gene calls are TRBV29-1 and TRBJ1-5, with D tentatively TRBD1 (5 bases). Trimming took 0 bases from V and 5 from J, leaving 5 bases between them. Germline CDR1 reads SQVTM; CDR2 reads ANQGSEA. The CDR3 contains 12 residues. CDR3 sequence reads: CSVEEGDQPQHF. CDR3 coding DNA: TGCAGCGTTGAAGAGGGGGATCAGCCCCAGCATTTT.

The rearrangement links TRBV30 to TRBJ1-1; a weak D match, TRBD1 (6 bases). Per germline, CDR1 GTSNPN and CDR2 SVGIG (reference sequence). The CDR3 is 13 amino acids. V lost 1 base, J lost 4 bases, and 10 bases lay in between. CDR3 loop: CAWSGGAGTEAFF. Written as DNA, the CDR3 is TGTGCCTGGAGTGGGGGGGCGGGCACTGAAGCTTTCTTT.